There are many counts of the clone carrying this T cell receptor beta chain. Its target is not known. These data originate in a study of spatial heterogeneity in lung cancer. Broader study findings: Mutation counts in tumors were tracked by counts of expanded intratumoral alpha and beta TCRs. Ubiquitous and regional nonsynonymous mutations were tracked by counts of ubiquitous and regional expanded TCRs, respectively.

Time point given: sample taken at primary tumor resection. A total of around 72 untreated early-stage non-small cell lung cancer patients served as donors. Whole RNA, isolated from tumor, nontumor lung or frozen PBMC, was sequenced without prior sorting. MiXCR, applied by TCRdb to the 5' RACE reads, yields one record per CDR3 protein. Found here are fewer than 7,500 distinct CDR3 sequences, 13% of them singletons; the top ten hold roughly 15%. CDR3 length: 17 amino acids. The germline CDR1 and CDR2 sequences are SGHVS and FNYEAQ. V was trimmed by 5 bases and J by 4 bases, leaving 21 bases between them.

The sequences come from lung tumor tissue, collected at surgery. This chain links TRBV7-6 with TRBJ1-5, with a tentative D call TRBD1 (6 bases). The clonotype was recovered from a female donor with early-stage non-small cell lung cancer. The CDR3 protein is CASSLGEGQRINQPQHF. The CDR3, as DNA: TGTGCCAGCAGCCTAGGAGAAGGACAGAGGATAAATCAGCCCCAGCATTTT. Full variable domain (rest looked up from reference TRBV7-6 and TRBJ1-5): GAGVSQSPRYKVTKRGQDVALRCDPISGHVSLYWYRQALGQGPEFLTYFNYEAQQDKSGLPNDRFSAERPEGSISTLTIQRTEQRDSAMYRCASSLGEGQRINQPQHFGDGTRLSIL.